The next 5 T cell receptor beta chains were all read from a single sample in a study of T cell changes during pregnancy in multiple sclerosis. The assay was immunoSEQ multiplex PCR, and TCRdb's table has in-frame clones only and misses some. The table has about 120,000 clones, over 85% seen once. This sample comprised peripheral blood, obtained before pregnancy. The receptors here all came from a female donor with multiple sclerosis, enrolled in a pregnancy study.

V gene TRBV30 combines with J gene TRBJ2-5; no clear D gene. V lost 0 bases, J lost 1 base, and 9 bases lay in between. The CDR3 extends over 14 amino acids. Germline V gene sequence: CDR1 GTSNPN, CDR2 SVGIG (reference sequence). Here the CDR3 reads CAWSVRPGQETQYF. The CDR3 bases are TGTGCCTGGAGTGTACGGCCGGGCCAAGAGACCCAGTACTTC.

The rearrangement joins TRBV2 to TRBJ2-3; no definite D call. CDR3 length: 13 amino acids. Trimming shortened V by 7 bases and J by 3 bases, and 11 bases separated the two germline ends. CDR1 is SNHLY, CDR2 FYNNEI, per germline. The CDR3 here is CASMARRTDTQYF. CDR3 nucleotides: TGTGCCAGCATGGCTAGGCGAACAGATACGCAGTATTTT.

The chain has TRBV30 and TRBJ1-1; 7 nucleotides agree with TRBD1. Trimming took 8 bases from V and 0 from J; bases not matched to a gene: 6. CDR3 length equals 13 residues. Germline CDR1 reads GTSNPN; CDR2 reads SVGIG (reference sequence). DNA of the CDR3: TGTGCCGGGGACAGAATTATGAACACTGAAGCTTTCTTT. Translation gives CAGDRIMNTEAFF.

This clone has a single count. The CDR3 DNA reads as TGTGCCAGCCGGGACAGACCCACCGGGGAGCTGTTTTTT. This codes for CASRDRPTGELFF. The chain has TRBV19 and TRBJ2-2; 7 positions match TRBD1. CDR1 LNHDA and CDR2 SQIVND come from the germline V gene (reference sequence). The CDR3 is made up of 13 amino acids. V shed 9 bases, J shed 4 bases, and the junction held 5 bases outside the gene matches.

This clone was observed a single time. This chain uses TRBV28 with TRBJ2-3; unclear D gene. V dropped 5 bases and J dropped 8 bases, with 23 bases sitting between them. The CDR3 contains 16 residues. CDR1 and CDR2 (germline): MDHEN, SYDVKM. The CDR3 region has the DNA TGTGCCAGCAGTCCACTCGATTTAACTCTTATCGGTACGCAGTATTTT. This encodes CASSPLDLTLIGTQYF.